These 19 T cell receptor beta chains were sequenced from one sample in a study of Ad26.COV2.S vaccination and SARS-CoV-2 variants. Treatment indicated: roughly 18 received Ad26.COV2.S at low or high dose, single or two shots; a few received placebo; per-sample allocation not given. Samples analyzed were those drawn on day 63 after the first vaccine or placebo injection. The repertoire was sequenced with immunoSEQ multiplex PCR; TCRdb's copy has only in-frame clones and lacks some. The sample has about 350,000 clones; approximately 86% are singletons. This material consisted of peripheral blood, taken in a trial of Ad26.COV2.S vaccine versus placebo. The receptors come from a person aged 18-65 years who received the Ad26.COV2.S COVID-19 vaccine or a placebo.

The chain has TRBV7-3 and TRBJ2-2, with 7 bases lining up with TRBD2. Per germline, CDR1 SGHTA and CDR2 FQGTGA. CDR3 length: 15 amino acids. V shed 3 bases and J 7 bases; nucleotides not matched to a gene: 8. DNA for the CDR3: TGTGCCAGCAGCTTCCCTGCGGGAGCGGGCGGGGAGCTGTTTTTT. Its protein is CASSFPAGAGGELFF.

The chain recombines TRBV2 with TRBJ2-3; TRBD1 is a possible D gene (6 bases). V shed 4 bases and J shed 0 bases, with 14 bases lying between them. This CDR3 region has 16 residues. The germline CDR1 and CDR2 sequences are SNHLY and FYNNEI. The CDR3 region is CASSGTASPSTDTQYF. The CDR3 coding sequence is TGTGCCAGCAGTGGGACAGCCTCCCCGAGCACAGATACGCAGTATTTT.

V gene TRBV5-1 combines with J gene TRBJ2-1; tentative D call: TRBD2 (5 bases). The V gene's germline CDR1 is SGHRS and CDR2 YFSETQ. The CDR3 has 14 residues. V lost 0 bases and J lost 5, with 9 bases in between. CDR3: CASSLGRGHNEQFF. Here the CDR3 DNA reads TGCGCCAGCAGCTTGGGAAGAGGGCACAATGAGCAGTTCTTC.

The V call is TRBV20-1, the J call TRBJ1-1; D call uncertain. The germline V gene encodes CDR1 DFQATT and CDR2 SNEGSKA (reference sequence). This CDR3 has 11 amino acids. Trimming pared 0 bases from V and 6 bases from J, leaving 5 bases between. In DNA, the CDR3 is TGCAGTGCTAGAGATTCCCCTGAAGCTTTCTTT. Amino acids: CSARDSPEAFF.

V and J are TRBV28 and TRBJ1-6; 9 bases line up with TRBD1. Per the germline V gene, CDR1 is MDHEN and CDR2 is SYDVKM. The CDR3 is 16 residues long. Unmatched junction bases numbered 15, after V lost 6 bases and J lost 12 bases. In DNA form, the CDR3 reads TGTGCCAGCAGGGGTCTGGGACAGGGAGTCTATGTACCCCTCCACTTT. Residues: CASRGLGQGVYVPLHF. The full variable domain, with the rest looked up from reference TRBV28 and TRBJ1-6, is DVKVTQSSRYLVKRTGEKVFLECVQDMDHENMFWYRQDPGLGLRLIYFSYDVKMKEKGDIPEGYSVSREKKERFSLILESASTNQTSMYLCASRGLGQGVYVPLHFGNGTRLTVT.

This sequence joins TRBV18 and TRBJ1-1; no firm D call. The V gene lost 3 bases and the J gene lost 1 base, with 9 bases spanning the gap. The germline V gene encodes CDR1 KGHSH and CDR2 LQKENI. The length of the CDR3 is 14 residues. CDR3 nucleotides: TGTGCCAGCTCACCGGCCCCTAGGAACACTGAAGCTTTCTTT. Protein sequence: CASSPAPRNTEAFF.

This chain uses TRBV28 with TRBJ1-6, with D unresolved. V was pared by 6 bases and J by 7 bases, with 16 bases between. Germline CDR1 and CDR2: MDHEN and SYDVKM. This CDR3 is 15 amino acids long. The CDR3 protein is CASSNAAYVNSPLHF. The CDR3 DNA is TGTGCCAGCAGCAACGCTGCTTACGTGAATTCACCCCTCCACTTT. Complete variable domain (other parts from reference TRBV28 and TRBJ1-6): DVKVTQSSRYLVKRTGEKVFLECVQDMDHENMFWYRQDPGLGLRLIYFSYDVKMKEKGDIPEGYSVSREKKERFSLILESASTNQTSMYLCASSNAAYVNSPLHFGNGTRLTVT.

The V call is TRBV7-2, the J call TRBJ2-7, with 7 nucleotides matching TRBD1. The CDR3 covers 14 residues. After removal of 1 base from V and 6 bases from J, the junction contained 6 bases not matched to a gene. Germline CDR1 is SGHTA and CDR2 is FQGNSA. The CDR3 sequence: CASSLEGGRSEQYF. The CDR3 DNA reads as TGTGCCAGCAGCTTAGAAGGGGGCCGGAGCGAGCAGTACTTC.

This chain links TRBV6-5 with TRBJ1-2; 8 nucleotides line up with TRBD1. Germline CDR1 is MNHEY and CDR2 is SVGAGI. The CDR3 loop spans 15 amino acids. V was clipped by 2 bases and J by 8 bases; unmatched bases: 10. Written as DNA, the CDR3 is TGTGCCAGCAGTTACCGGGACAGGTCTTTGGGCGGCTACACCTTC. Residues: CASSYRDRSLGGYTF.

The rearrangement joins TRBV27 to TRBJ2-2, with 11 bases matching TRBD1. Germline values: CDR1 MNHEY, CDR2 SMNVEV (reference sequence). Trimming cost V 8 bases and J 3 bases; bases outside gene matches: 2. The CDR3 length is 14 residues. The CDR3 nucleotides read TGTGCCAGCCGGGGACAGGGGGACACCGGGGAGCTGTTTTTT. Protein sequence: CASRGQGDTGELFF.

The chain has TRBV5-1 and TRBJ2-7, with a possible D match to TRBD2 (7 bases). Germline lookup yields CDR1 SGHRS and CDR2 YFSETQ. V was clipped by 2 bases and J by 7 bases, with 28 bases between them. The CDR3 is made up of 18 amino acids. Here the CDR3 reads CASSLPPGEGVYAWEQYF. In DNA form, the CDR3 reads TGCGCCAGCAGCTTACCCCCCGGGGAGGGGGTATATGCTTGGGAGCAGTACTTC.

J is TRBJ1-1 and V is TRBV19; TRBD1 matches 7 bases. V shed 8 bases, J shed 4 bases, and the junction held 4 bases outside the gene matches. Germline lookup yields CDR1 LNHDA and CDR2 SQIVND (reference sequence). The CDR3 spans 12 residues. In DNA, the CDR3 is TGTGCCAGTGACAGGGAGGGCACTGAAGCTTTCTTT. Amino acids: CASDREGTEAFF.

The gene calls are TRBV6-5 and TRBJ2-3; D gene ambiguous. Per the germline V gene, CDR1 is MNHEY and CDR2 is SVGAGI. The CDR3 length is 16 residues. Between the trimmed V and J ends, which lost 2 bases and 4 bases, there was a span of 16 bases. CDR3 bases: TGTGCCAGCAGTTACCAACCGTTAGGATCTGCAGATACGCAGTATTTT. Amino acids: CASSYQPLGSADTQYF.

The rearrangement links TRBV4-1 to TRBJ2-7; TRBD2 might be the D (7 bases). The CDR3 loop spans 16 amino acids. CDR1 MGHRA and CDR2 YSYEKL come from the germline V gene. V dropped 0 bases and J dropped 7 bases, with 19 bases sitting between them. The CDR3, as DNA: TGCGCCAGCAGCCAAGAAATGGCGGGGGCGATGGGTGAGCAGTACTTC. This sequence encodes CASSQEMAGAMGEQYF.

The chain carries TRBV18 and TRBJ1-6, with a weak D call TRBD1 (6 bases). Trimming removed 6 bases at V and 8 bases at J, with 20 bases between. The CDR3 is 16 residues long. CDR1 is KGHSH and CDR2 is LQKENI in the germline V gene. In nucleotides, the CDR3 is TGTGCCAGCTCCCAGGGCCGGGGGCAACTGGATTCACCCCTCCACTTT. Translated: CASSQGRGQLDSPLHF.

The gene calls are TRBV11-2 and TRBJ1-2; D is unclear. Deletions cut 1 base from V and 8 bases from J, with 14 bases between. The germline CDR1 and CDR2 sequences are SGHAT and FQNNGV. The CDR3 contains 14 residues. The CDR3 is CASSLGVGGVGYTF. CDR3 bases: TGTGCCAGCAGCTTAGGGGTTGGCGGTGTCGGCTACACCTTC.

V usage is TRBV3-1 (or the pseudogene TRBV3-2) and J usage is TRBJ2-7; tentatively, D is TRBD2 (6 bases). The CDR3 has 15 residues. Trimming took 2 bases from V and 1 from J, leaving 12 bases between them. Germline CDR1 reads LGHDT; CDR2 reads YNNKEL (reference sequence). CDR3 amino acids: CASSQQGGGSYEQYF. The CDR3 nucleotides are TGTGCCAGCAGCCAACAGGGTGGGGGGTCCTACGAGCAGTACTTC.

The V gene is TRBV11-1, the J gene TRBJ2-5; perhaps D is TRBD1 or TRBD2 (6 bases each). V lost 5 bases and J 5 bases, leaving 21 bases between the germline ends. The CDR3 consists of 16 residues. Per germline, CDR1 SGHAT and CDR2 FQDESV (reference sequence). CDR3 nucleotides: TGTGCCAGCAGCCTAGGGGGGACTCGCGCGGGGGAGACCCAGTACTTC. Protein: CASSLGGTRAGETQYF.

Regarding this clone: The sample holds other DNA sequences that translate to the same CDR3. The genes are TRBV30 and TRBJ2-7; 8 bases are shared with TRBD2. The CDR3 spans 13 residues. CDR1 and CDR2 from the germline V gene are GTSNPN and SVGIG (reference sequence). V trimming: 3 bases; J trimming: 6 bases; junction bases outside the gene matches: 7. The CDR3 spells CAWSTSGSGEQYF. In nucleotides, the CDR3 is TGTGCCTGGAGCACAAGCGGGAGTGGCGAGCAGTACTTC.